The present TCR beta chain was sequenced within a study of somatic mutations in cytotoxic T cells in rheumatoid arthritis. Study outcomes and limitations: Increasing age coincided with elevated CD8+ clonality among rheumatoid arthritis patients, though not among healthy controls. The largest CD8+ clone made up over 20% of CD8+ cells in about an eighth of the roughly 60 patients. CD8+ T cells showed clonality that did not differ significantly between patients with rheumatoid arthritis and age-matched healthy controls.

TCRdb keeps only in-frame clones here, not all; method: immunoSEQ multiplex PCR. Of 9,500 to 15,000 clones listed, approximately 80% are singletons. As for this clone: Its antigen is unknown.

CD4+ cells and CD8+ cells were each obtained through positive magnetic bead selection, and their purity was assessed by flow cytometry. This CDR3 comprises 14 residues. Trimming shortened V by 3 bases and J by 3 bases, and 10 bases separated the two germline ends. CDR1 SGDLS and CDR2 YYNGEE come from the germline V gene. Specimen: CD8+ T cells sorted from blood. This clonotype was sampled from a man aged 50 to 59 in good health. The J gene is TRBJ1-5, the V gene TRBV9, with D possibly matching TRBD1 (5 bases). The chain's CDR3 is CASSASGTNQPQHF. CDR3 bases: TGTGCCAGCAGCGCCTCAGGGACCAATCAGCCCCAGCATTTT.